This TCR beta chain was identified in a study of blood T cell repertoires in COVID-19. Study details: Samples came from the United States, Italy and Spain, spanning acute and convalescent COVID-19. Sources were T cells, B-cell-depleted T cells, or PBMCs; the material itself was cDNA or gDNA.

This clone was seen once. Per the study methods: It was from reference gene primer amplification that nucleated cell counts were estimated. Sequencing was performed with immunoSEQ multiplex PCR; in TCRdb, only in-frame clones are kept and a portion is missing. The V and J calls and clone size are taken from that table; D and trimming were inferred from the DNA. The sample shows around 280,000 clones, around nine tenths of them seen only once. Trimming shortened V by 7 bases and J by 6 bases, and 21 bases separated the two germline ends. The length of the CDR3 is 15 residues. Germline CDR1 is SNHLY and CDR2 is FYNNEI. The Seattle site enrolled patients during active infection and followed them longitudinally.

The origin of this receptor is a woman in her 30s with COVID-19, enrolled during active disease. The V and J genes are TRBV2 and TRBJ1-2; D is unclear. The sequenced sample consisted of peripheral blood. The CDR3 here is CASTRLKAGGHGYTF. In nucleotides, the CDR3 is TGTGCCAGCACGCGACTAAAGGCAGGAGGCCATGGCTACACCTTC. Looking up the rest from reference TRBV2 and TRBJ1-2 gives the full variable domain: EPEVTQTPSHQVTQMGQEVILRCVPISNHLYFYWYRQILGQKVEFLVSFYNNEISEKSEIFDDQFSVERPDGSNFTLKIRSTKLEDSAMYFCASTRLKAGGHGYTFGSGTRLTVV.